The rows below give T cell receptor beta chains drawn from one sample of a study of T cell responses to AZD1222 COVID-19 vaccine. Profiled with immunoSEQ multiplex PCR; TCRdb holds only in-frame clones, not every one. This repertoire shows 140,000 to 150,000 clones, under 95% found once; its top ten account for roughly 9.1%. Source: peripheral blood, taken on day 0 of AZD1222 vaccination. These receptors all come from an adult in good health. Each CDR3 is given with its conserved first and last residue. Fields, in order: J gene, clone size, V gene, D gene, CDR3 DNA, CDR3 protein. The D gene is left open where the match is weak. Size tells how often a clone was seen (once, few, many) or the class of an expanded clone, and some rows leave it out.

J: TRBJ1-2; size: .; V: TRBV6-5; D: TRBD1; DNA: TGTGCCAGCAGTTACTCGACAGGGGGGGACTATGGCTACACCTTC; CDR3: CASSYSTGGDYGYTF
J: TRBJ1-2; size: .; V: TRBV5-1; D: TRBD1; DNA: TGCGCCAGCAGCCCCGGGACAGGGTATTATGGCTACACCTTC; CDR3: CASSPGTGYYGYTF
J: TRBJ2-1; size: once; V: TRBV6-6; D: .; DNA: TGTGCCAGCAGTTACTCGAGTAGTCTAAAGTACAATGAGCAGTTCTTC; CDR3: CASSYSSSLKYNEQFF
J: TRBJ2-7; size: .; V: TRBV7-9; D: TRBD2; DNA: TGTGCCAGCAGCTCCCAGTGGACTAGCGTGGTCTCCTACGAGCAGTACTTC; CDR3: CASSSQWTSVVSYEQYF
J: TRBJ1-3; size: .; V: TRBV6-5; D: .; DNA: TGTGCCAGCAGTTACGGTGACACCCGAAACACCATATATTTT; CDR3: CASSYGDTRNTIYF
J: TRBJ2-5; size: .; V: TRBV11-2; D: TRBD2; DNA: TGTGCCAGCAGCCCAATAGCCGGACTAGCGGGGGGGTCGGGAGAGACCCAGTACTTC; CDR3: CASSPIAGLAGGSGETQYF
J: TRBJ2-6; size: once; V: TRBV4-1; D: .; DNA: TGCGCCAGCAGCCCCGACAGCCTCTCTGGGGCCAACGTCCTGACTTTC; CDR3: CASSPDSLSGANVLTF
J: TRBJ1-5; size: .; V: TRBV7-3; D: .; DNA: TGTGCCAGCAGCTTAGGCAGAGATCAGCCCCAGCATTTT; CDR3: CASSLGRDQPQHF
J: TRBJ2-6; size: .; V: TRBV2; D: .; DNA: TGTGCCAGCATTAGGGAATCTGGGGCCAACGTCCTGACTTTC; CDR3: CASIRESGANVLTF
J: TRBJ2-2; size: .; V: TRBV5-1; D: .; DNA: TGCGCCAGCAGCTGGGGGGACTCCACCGGGGAGCTGTTTTTT; CDR3: CASSWGDSTGELFF
J: TRBJ1-1; size: .; V: TRBV6-5; D: .; DNA: TGTGCCAGCGGGGGACCGGGACAAAGGGGAGAGAAGAGTTTCTTT; CDR3: CASGGPGQRGEKSFF
J: TRBJ1-1; size: .; V: TRBV2; D: TRBD1; DNA: TGTGCCAGCATTGACAGGGAGACGTCCCCTGAAGCTTTCTTT; CDR3: CASIDRETSPEAFF
J: TRBJ2-7; size: .; V: TRBV12-3/TRBV12-4; D: .; DNA: TGTGCCAGCAGCTGGGGGGCTAACGAGCAGTACTTC; CDR3: CASSWGANEQYF
J: TRBJ1-3; size: .; V: TRBV4-1; D: .; DNA: TGCGCCAGCAGCCAAGTCTGGCGTAGCTCTGGAAACACCATATATTTT; CDR3: CASSQVWRSSGNTIYF
J: TRBJ2-7; size: .; V: TRBV3-1/TRBV3-2; D: TRBD1; DNA: TGTGCCAGCAGCCCCGGGACAGGGACCTACGAGCAGTACTTC; CDR3: CASSPGTGTYEQYF
J: TRBJ1-5; size: few; V: TRBV21-1; D: .; DNA: TGTGCCAGCACTTCCGGGTCGGATAGGGGGCGGTATAGCAATCAGCCCCAGCATTTT; CDR3: CASTSGSDRGRYSNQPQHF
J: TRBJ1-1; size: .; V: TRBV25-1; D: .; DNA: TGTGCCAGCCGAACATCCCGGTACACTGAAGCTTTCTTT; CDR3: CASRTSRYTEAFF
J: TRBJ1-1; size: once; V: TRBV9; D: .; DNA: TGTGCCAGCAGCGTTACGGACACTGAAGCTTTCTTT; CDR3: CASSVTDTEAFF
J: TRBJ1-2; size: .; V: TRBV7-2; D: TRBD1; DNA: TGTGCCAGCAGCTTCCCAGGGGGCTTAGGCTACACCTTC; CDR3: CASSFPGGLGYTF
J: TRBJ1-2; size: .; V: TRBV7-2; D: .; DNA: TGTGCCAGCAGCTTAGATGTGCAGGTCCGATATGGCTACACCTTC; CDR3: CASSLDVQVRYGYTF
J: TRBJ1-1; size: .; V: TRBV7-9; D: TRBD1; DNA: TGTGCCAGCAGCTCATATCTGGGACAGGGCCTCGCTGAAGCTTTCTTT; CDR3: CASSSYLGQGLAEAFF
J: TRBJ2-6; size: .; V: TRBV7-3; D: .; DNA: TGTGCCAGCAGGCCCTCTGGGGCCAACGTCCTGACTTTC; CDR3: CASRPSGANVLTF